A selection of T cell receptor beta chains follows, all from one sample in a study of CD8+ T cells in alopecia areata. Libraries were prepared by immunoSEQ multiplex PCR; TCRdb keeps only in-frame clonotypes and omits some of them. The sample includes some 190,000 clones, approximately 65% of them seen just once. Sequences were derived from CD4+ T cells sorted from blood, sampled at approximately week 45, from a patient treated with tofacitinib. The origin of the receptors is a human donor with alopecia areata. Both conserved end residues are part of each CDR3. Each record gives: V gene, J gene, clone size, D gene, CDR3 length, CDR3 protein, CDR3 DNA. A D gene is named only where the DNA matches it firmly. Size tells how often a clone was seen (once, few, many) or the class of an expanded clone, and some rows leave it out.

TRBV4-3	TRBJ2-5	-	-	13	CAQQTRTQETQYF	TGCGCCCAGCAAACTAGGACCCAAGAGACCCAGTACTTC
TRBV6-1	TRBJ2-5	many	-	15	CASSEEIGGQETQYF	TGTGCCAGCAGTGAAGAGATCGGTGGCCAAGAGACCCAGTACTTC
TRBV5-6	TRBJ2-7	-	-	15	CASISRDPSSYEQYF	TGTGCCAGCATTAGCCGGGACCCTAGCTCCTACGAGCAGTACTTC
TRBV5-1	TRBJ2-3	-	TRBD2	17	CASSLGLAGHAPDTQYF	TGCGCCAGCAGCTTGGGCCTAGCGGGACATGCTCCGGATACGCAGTATTTT
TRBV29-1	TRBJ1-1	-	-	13	CSVVQTRNTEAFF	TGCAGCGTTGTCCAAACAAGGAACACTGAAGCTTTCTTT
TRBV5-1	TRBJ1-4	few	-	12	CASSLDSEKLFF	TGCGCCAGCAGCTTGGACAGCGAAAAACTGTTTTTT
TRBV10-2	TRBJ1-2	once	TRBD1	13	CASIPGQGYGYTF	TGCGCCAGCATTCCTGGACAGGGCTATGGCTACACCTTC
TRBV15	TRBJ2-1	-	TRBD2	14	CATSIPGLGHEQFF	TGTGCCACCAGCATCCCGGGACTAGGCCATGAGCAGTTCTTC
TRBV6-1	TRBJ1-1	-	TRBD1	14	CASSVRQGRTEAFF	TGTGCCAGCAGTGTTAGACAGGGGAGGACTGAAGCTTTCTTT
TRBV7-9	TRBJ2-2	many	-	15	CASTPRAVNTGELFF	TGTGCCAGCACCCCGCGAGCGGTAAACACCGGGGAGCTGTTTTTT
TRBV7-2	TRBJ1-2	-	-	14	CASSSRGGLHGYTF	TGTGCCAGCAGCTCCCGGGGGGGTCTTCATGGCTACACCTTC
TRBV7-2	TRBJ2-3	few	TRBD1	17	CASSSHIRDSGTDTQYF	TGTGCCAGCAGCTCCCATATCAGGGACAGCGGCACAGATACGCAGTATTTT
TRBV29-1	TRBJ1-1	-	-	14	CSVEGAGVNTEAFF	TGCAGCGTTGAAGGGGCCGGGGTGAACACTGAAGCTTTCTTT
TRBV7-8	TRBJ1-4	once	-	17	CASSLASRAGSNEKLFF	TGTGCCAGCAGCTTAGCCTCCCGGGCAGGCTCTAATGAAAAACTGTTTTTT
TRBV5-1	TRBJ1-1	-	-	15	CASSLFGDRNTEAFF	TGCGCCAGCAGCTTGTTCGGGGATAGGAACACTGAAGCTTTCTTT
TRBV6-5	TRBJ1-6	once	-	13	CASSYQQNSPLHF	TGTGCCAGCAGTTACCAACAGAATTCACCCCTCCACTTT
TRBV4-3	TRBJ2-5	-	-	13	CASSQTRGETQYF	TGCGCCAGCAGCCAAACCAGGGGAGAGACCCAGTACTTC
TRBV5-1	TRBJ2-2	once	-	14	CASNPGLHTGELFF	TGCGCCAGCAATCCGGGACTTCACACCGGGGAGCTGTTTTTT
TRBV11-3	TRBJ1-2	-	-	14	CASTTGMGRGGYTF	TGTGCCAGCACCACTGGTATGGGACGCGGTGGCTACACCTTC
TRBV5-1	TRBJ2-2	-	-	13	CASSLGLTGELFF	TGCGCCAGCAGCTTGGGCCTCACCGGGGAGCTGTTTTTT
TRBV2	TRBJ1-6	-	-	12	CASSDVGSPLHF	TGTGCCAGCAGTGACGTGGGTTCACCCCTCCACTTT
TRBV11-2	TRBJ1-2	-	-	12	CASSLDGDGYTF	TGTGCCAGCAGCTTAGATGGGGATGGCTACACCTTC
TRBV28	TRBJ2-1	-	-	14	CASSRSRLLNEQFF	TGTGCCAGCAGCCGAAGTCGACTCCTGAATGAGCAGTTCTTC
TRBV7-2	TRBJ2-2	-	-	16	CASSLVGGVNTGELFF	TGTGCCAGCAGCTTAGTGGGCGGGGTGAACACCGGGGAGCTGTTTTTT
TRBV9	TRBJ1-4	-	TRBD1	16	CASSDSSGGRDEKLFF	TGTGCCAGCAGCGATAGCTCAGGGGGACGCGATGAAAAACTGTTTTTT
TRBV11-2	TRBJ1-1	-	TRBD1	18	CASSFFFKGTGRNTEAFF	TGTGCCAGCAGCTTTTTTTTCAAGGGGACAGGTAGGAACACTGAAGCTTTCTTT
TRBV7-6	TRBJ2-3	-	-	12	CASSARTDTQYF	TGTGCCAGCAGCGCACGCACAGATACGCAGTATTTT
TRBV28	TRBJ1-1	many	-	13	CASSPVVNTEAFF	TGTGCCAGCAGTCCCGTTGTGAACACTGAAGCTTTCTTT
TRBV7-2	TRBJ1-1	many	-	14	CASSLGRQNTEAFF	TGTGCCAGCAGCTTAGGCCGACAGAACACTGAAGCTTTCTTT